Each of the 21 T cell receptor beta chains below was sequenced from the same sample in a study of shared clonotypes between healthy human individuals. TCRdb keeps only in-frame clones here, not all; method: immunoSEQ multiplex PCR. The data show roughly 700,000 clones, roughly 70% seen once. Specimen: memory CD4+ T cells sorted from blood. Sample subset: CD45RA-negative fraction. All receptors come from a woman aged 30 to 39 in good health.

The chain links TRBV10-2 to TRBJ1-3; possible D gene TRBD1, 6 bases. Trimming removed 10 bases from V and 2 bases from J, with 12 bases in between. Germline values: CDR1 WSHSY, CDR2 SAAADI. This CDR3 is built from 13 residues. The CDR3 spells CATTGLAGNTIYF. CDR3 coding DNA: TGCGCCACCACAGGGTTAGCTGGAAACACCATATATTTT.

The gene calls are TRBV11-2 and TRBJ1-2, with D perhaps TRBD1 (5 bases). CDR3 length: 13 amino acids. The germline gives CDR1 SGHAT, CDR2 FQNNGV. V lost 3 bases and J lost 1, with 6 bases in between. The CDR3 coding sequence is TGTGCCAGCAGCTTCGACAGTAACTATGGCTACACCTTC. This sequence encodes CASSFDSNYGYTF. Based on the CDR3 plus reference TRBV11-2 and TRBJ1-2, the full variable domain is EAGVAQSPRYKIIEKRQSVAFWCNPISGHATLYWYQQILGQGPKLLIQFQNNGVVDDSQLPKDRFSAERLKGVDSTLKIQPAKLEDSAVYLCASSFDSNYGYTFGSGTRLTVV.

The gene calls are TRBV5-1 and TRBJ1-2; D is unclear. CDR3 size: 12 residues. V was pared by 4 bases and J by 8 bases, with 12 bases between. Germline V lookup: CDR1 SGHRS, CDR2 YFSETQ. The CDR3 nucleotides read TGCGCCAGCAGCGTAGACCATTCGGGCTACACCTTC. It yields the protein CASSVDHSGYTF.

This clone was found a few times. The chain carries TRBV7-8 and TRBJ2-3, with 7 bases identical to TRBD1. V lost 5 bases and J lost 1; bases outside the gene matches: 9. From germline, CDR1 is SGHVS and CDR2 FQNEAQ. The CDR3 has 16 residues. The DNA for the CDR3 is TGTGCCAGCAGCCACGGACAGGTACACCGCACAGATACGCAGTATTTT. Translated, it gives CASSHGQVHRTDTQYF.

Worth noting for this clone: Just one base apart from a much larger clone, this may be a read error. The genes are TRBV11-2 and TRBJ2-1; D call uncertain. Germline CDR1 SGHAT, CDR2 FQNNGV. The CDR3 is 11 residues long. Trimming removed 1 base at V and 8 bases at J, with 3 bases between. Here the CDR3 reads CASSLGHEQFF. CDR3 in DNA: TGTGCCAGCAGCTTAGGCCATGAGCAGTTCTTC.

J is TRBJ2-1 and V is TRBV30; tentatively, D is TRBD2 (7 bases). This CDR3 is 18 amino acids long. Trimming cost V 5 bases and J 0 bases, with 23 bases left between them. CDR1 is GTSNPN and CDR2 is SVGIG in the germline V gene (reference sequence). Here the CDR3 DNA reads TGTGCCTGGGGCACCGGGGGCCTAGCGGCACGCTCCTACAATGAGCAGTTCTTC. Translating gives CAWGTGGLAARSYNEQFF.

Concerning this clone itself: The sample contains more than one DNA sequence encoding this CDR3. The chain carries TRBV18 and TRBJ2-7; 11 bases map to TRBD1. CDR3 length equals 14 residues. V lost 6 bases to trimming and J lost 2 bases; unmatched junction nucleotides: 3. Germline V gene lookup returns CDR1 KGHSH and CDR2 LQKENI. The CDR3, as DNA: TGTGCCAGCTCTCCGGGACAGGGGGCCTACGAGCAGTACTTC. Amino acid sequence: CASSPGQGAYEQYF.

The J gene is TRBJ2-3, the V gene TRBV28; 8 positions agree with TRBD2. This CDR3 contains 17 residues. Trimming at V came to 5 bases and at J to 2 bases, leaving 12 bases not matched to a gene. Germline V gives CDR1 MDHEN, CDR2 SYDVKM. The CDR3 DNA reads TGTGCCAGCAGTCGATACAGTTCGGGAGGGCACACAGATACGCAGTATTTT. It specifies CASSRYSSGGHTDTQYF.

CDR3 in amino acids: CASRGQGATNEKLFF. The CDR3 nucleotides are TGTGCCAGCAGGGGACAGGGGGCGACTAATGAAAAACTGTTTTTT. The rearrangement links TRBV6-6 to TRBJ1-4; 12 bases fit TRBD1. The V gene's germline CDR1 is MNHNY and CDR2 SVGAGI (reference sequence). V lost 6 bases to trimming and J lost 2 bases; unmatched junction nucleotides: 1. CDR3 length equals 15 residues.

This clone was seen a handful of times. V and J are TRBV30 and TRBJ1-4; D not resolved. The length of the CDR3 is 13 residues. Germline-derived CDR1 and CDR2 are GTSNPN and SVGIG (reference sequence). The V end was cut by 3 bases, the J end by 7 bases, with 12 bases between. CDR3 region: CAWSLGGAEKLFF. CDR3 in DNA: TGTGCCTGGAGCCTCGGTGGTGCTGAAAAACTGTTTTTT. Complete variable domain (other parts from reference TRBV30 and TRBJ1-4): SQTIHQWPATLVQPVGSPLSLECTVEGTSNPNLYWYRQAAGRGLQLLFYSVGIGQISSEVPQNLSASRPQDRQFILSSKKLLLSDSGFYLCAWSLGGAEKLFFGSGTQLSVL.

The genes are TRBV5-1 and TRBJ2-7; D is ambiguous. Trimming removed 3 bases from V and 6 bases from J, with 10 bases in between. This CDR3 is 12 amino acids long. Germline CDR1 reads SGHRS; CDR2 reads YFSETQ. The DNA of the CDR3 is TGCGCCAGCAGCTCTTCTCACGGCGAGCAGTACTTC. It encodes CASSSSHGEQYF.

The J gene is TRBJ1-2, the V gene TRBV6-5; 7 nucleotides agree with TRBD1. Germline V gene sequence: CDR1 MNHEY, CDR2 SVGAGI. The CDR3 has 15 residues. V was pared by 0 bases and J by 1 base, with 2 bases of the junction left unmatched. CDR3 protein: CASSYSGQHNYGYTF. CDR3 bases: TGTGCCAGCAGTTACTCGGGACAGCATAACTATGGCTACACCTTC.

This chain connects TRBV27 to TRBJ2-1, with D unresolved. Germline loops: CDR1 MNHEY, CDR2 SMNVEV (reference sequence). V was cut by 5 bases and J by 5 bases, with 7 bases left in between. The CDR3 spans 12 residues. The CDR3 here is CASSTQNNEQFF. The CDR3 region has the DNA TGTGCCAGCAGTACCCAGAACAATGAGCAGTTCTTC.

This chain connects TRBV10-1 to TRBJ2-2; D is unresolved. The CDR3 consists of 14 residues. The V and J ends lost 6 bases and 0 bases respectively, with 8 bases between them. CDR1 WNHNN and CDR2 SYGVQD come from the germline V gene (reference sequence). CDR3 in DNA: TGCGCCAGCAGAACTCGATCGAACACCGGGGAGCTGTTTTTT. Translation gives CASRTRSNTGELFF.

The rearrangement links TRBV6-1 to TRBJ1-5; 9 positions match TRBD1. The CDR3 loop spans 16 amino acids. Germline-derived CDR1 and CDR2 are MNHNS and SASEGT. V trimming: 2 bases; J trimming: 6 bases; junction bases outside the gene matches: 8. The CDR3 coding sequence is TGTGCCAGCAGTGAACTTGGTGGGACAGGGAGTCAGCCCCAGCATTTT. It specifies CASSELGGTGSQPQHF.

This clone has at least ten counts. The genes are TRBV9 and TRBJ2-5, with a tentative D call TRBD1 (6 bases). The CDR3 has 15 residues. Germline lookup yields CDR1 SGDLS and CDR2 YYNGEE. Trimming took off 0 bases at V and 5 bases at J, with 14 bases between the two ends. The DNA of the CDR3 is TGTGCCAGCAGCGTAGCTTGGGGCCAGGGGGAGACCCAGTACTTC. Its translation is CASSVAWGQGETQYF.

The chain is built from TRBV2 and TRBJ2-5, with D hard to call. There are 12 residues in the CDR3. CDR1 and CDR2 from the germline V gene are SNHLY and FYNNEI. The CDR3 spells CAQQSLQETQYF. The DNA of the CDR3 is TGTGCTCAACAGAGCCTCCAAGAGACCCAGTACTTC. The whole variable domain, remainder taken from reference TRBV2 and TRBJ2-5, is EPEVTQTPSHQVTQMGQEVILRCVPISNHLYFYWYRQILGQKVEFLVSFYNNEISEKSEIFDDQFSVERPDGSNFTLKIRSTKLEDSAMYFCAQQSLQETQYFGPGTRLLVL.

The chain employs TRBV7-2 and TRBJ2-2, with D unresolved. The CDR3 length is 16 residues. Germline assignment: CDR1 SGHTA and CDR2 FQGNSA. Deletions cut 2 bases from V and 4 bases from J, with 14 bases between. CDR3 sequence: CASSLQSGPSTGELFF. CDR3 in DNA: TGTGCCAGCAGCTTACAATCGGGTCCCTCCACCGGGGAGCTGTTTTTT.

The chain couples TRBV11-2 to TRBJ2-2; D is uncertain. Trimming removed 3 bases from V and 9 bases from J, with 14 bases in between. The germline V gene has CDR1 SGHAT and CDR2 FQNNGV. The CDR3 covers 14 residues. The CDR3 region is CASSLDHGLRELFF. The CDR3 nucleotides read TGTGCCAGCAGCTTGGACCACGGCCTCAGGGAGCTGTTTTTT.

The V gene is TRBV6-1, the J gene TRBJ2-3; 7 bases map to TRBD2. Germline values: CDR1 MNHNS, CDR2 SASEGT. The junction had 7 bases not matched to a gene; V was cut back by 5 bases and J by 2 bases. The CDR3 length is 15 residues. In nucleotides, the CDR3 is TGTGCCAGCAGTCCGGTCGGACTAGACACAGATACGCAGTATTTT. The encoded protein is CASSPVGLDTDTQYF.

This clone was counted a single time. The genes are TRBV27 and TRBJ2-1; the D is unclear. Germline loops: CDR1 MNHEY, CDR2 SMNVEV (reference sequence). This CDR3 spans 13 amino acids. V was pared by 5 bases and J by 4 bases, with 9 bases between. The CDR3 loop reads CASSPNRYNEQFF. DNA of the CDR3: TGTGCCAGCAGTCCCAACAGATACAATGAGCAGTTCTTC.